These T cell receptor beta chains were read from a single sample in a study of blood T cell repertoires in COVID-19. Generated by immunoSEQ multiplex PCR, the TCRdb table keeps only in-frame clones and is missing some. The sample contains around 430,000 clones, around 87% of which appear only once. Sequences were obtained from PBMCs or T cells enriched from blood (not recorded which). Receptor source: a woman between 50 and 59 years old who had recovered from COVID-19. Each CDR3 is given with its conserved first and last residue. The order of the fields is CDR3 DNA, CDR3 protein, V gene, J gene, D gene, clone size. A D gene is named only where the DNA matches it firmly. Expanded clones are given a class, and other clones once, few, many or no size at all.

cdr3_nt: TGTGCCAGCACCCTAATTACGGGACAGGGAGACGAGCAGTACTTC
cdr3_aa: CASTLITGQGDEQYF
v_call: TRBV6-5
j_call: TRBJ2-7
d_call: TRBD1
clone_size: -

cdr3_nt: TGTGCCATCAATACCGGGTCATATGGCTACACCTTC
cdr3_aa: CAINTGSYGYTF
v_call: TRBV10-3
j_call: TRBJ1-2
d_call: -
clone_size: -

cdr3_nt: TGTGCCAGCCGGGGTTGGGGACACGGCTACACCTTC
cdr3_aa: CASRGWGHGYTF
v_call: TRBV6-5
j_call: TRBJ1-2
d_call: -
clone_size: once

cdr3_nt: TGTGCCAGCAGCAAGCAGGAGGGTTTCATTCCGGACACTGAAGCTTTCTTT
cdr3_aa: CASSKQEGFIPDTEAFF
v_call: TRBV9
j_call: TRBJ1-1
d_call: -
clone_size: -

cdr3_nt: TGCAGCGTTGAAAGGGAGGGCCCTGAAGCTTTCTTT
cdr3_aa: CSVEREGPEAFF
v_call: TRBV29-1
j_call: TRBJ1-1
d_call: -
clone_size: -

cdr3_nt: TGTGCCAGCACCCTTTTTACAGGATCCTACAATGAGCAGTTCTTC
cdr3_aa: CASTLFTGSYNEQFF
v_call: TRBV27
j_call: TRBJ2-1
d_call: -
clone_size: -

cdr3_nt: TGCAGTGCTAGTGATTTGGCGCGGGGGGCCTACGAGCAGTACTTC
cdr3_aa: CSASDLARGAYEQYF
v_call: TRBV20-1
j_call: TRBJ2-7
d_call: TRBD2
clone_size: -

cdr3_nt: TGCGCCAGCAGCGAGGACAGAGCCAGAGATTTAAACTATGGCTACACCTTC
cdr3_aa: CASSEDRARDLNYGYTF
v_call: TRBV5-1
j_call: TRBJ1-2
d_call: -
clone_size: -

cdr3_nt: TGTGCCAGCAGCTTAGTACGGTCTGTGACAGGAGGTGAAAAACTGTTTTTT
cdr3_aa: CASSLVRSVTGGEKLFF
v_call: TRBV7-8
j_call: TRBJ1-4
d_call: -
clone_size: -

cdr3_nt: TGTGCCAGCAGACCCCGGACAGCTTATGACACCGGGGAGCTGTTTTTT
cdr3_aa: CASRPRTAYDTGELFF
v_call: TRBV27
j_call: TRBJ2-2
d_call: -
clone_size: -

cdr3_nt: TGCGCCAGCAGCTCCGGGACAGCCGAAGCTTTCTTT
cdr3_aa: CASSSGTAEAFF
v_call: TRBV5-1
j_call: TRBJ1-1
d_call: TRBD1
clone_size: once

cdr3_nt: TGTGCCAGCAGTTTATCAGGGTCTTATGGCTACACCTTC
cdr3_aa: CASSLSGSYGYTF
v_call: TRBV12-3/TRBV12-4
j_call: TRBJ1-2
d_call: -
clone_size: -

cdr3_nt: TGTGCCAGCAGCCCACAGGGGAGCACTGAAGCTTTCTTT
cdr3_aa: CASSPQGSTEAFF
v_call: TRBV7-9
j_call: TRBJ1-1
d_call: TRBD1
clone_size: -

cdr3_nt: TGCGCCAGCAGCTTGGAAGGGGCAAAAAATTCACCCCTCCACTTT
cdr3_aa: CASSLEGAKNSPLHF
v_call: TRBV5-1
j_call: TRBJ1-6
d_call: -
clone_size: few

cdr3_nt: TGTGCCAGCAGCTACAGGACTAGCGGGGCCTACGAGCAGTACTTC
cdr3_aa: CASSYRTSGAYEQYF
v_call: TRBV7-2
j_call: TRBJ2-7
d_call: TRBD2
clone_size: -

cdr3_nt: TGTGCCAGCAGCAGCGGGGATTCCTACGAGCAGTACTTC
cdr3_aa: CASSSGDSYEQYF
v_call: TRBV2
j_call: TRBJ2-7
d_call: TRBD2
clone_size: -